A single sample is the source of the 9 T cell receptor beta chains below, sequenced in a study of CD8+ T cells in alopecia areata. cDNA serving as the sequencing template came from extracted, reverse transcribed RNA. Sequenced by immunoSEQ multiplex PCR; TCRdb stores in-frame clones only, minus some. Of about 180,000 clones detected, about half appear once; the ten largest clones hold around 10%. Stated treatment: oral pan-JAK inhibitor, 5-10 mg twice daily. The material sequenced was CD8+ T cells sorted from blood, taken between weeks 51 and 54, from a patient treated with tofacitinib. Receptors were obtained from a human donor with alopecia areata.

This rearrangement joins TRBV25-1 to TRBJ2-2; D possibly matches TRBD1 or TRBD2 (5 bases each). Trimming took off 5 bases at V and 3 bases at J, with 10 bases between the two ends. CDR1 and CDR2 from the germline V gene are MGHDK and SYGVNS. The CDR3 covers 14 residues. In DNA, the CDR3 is TGTGCCAGCAGTAAACGGGGCTACACCGGGGAGCTGTTTTTT. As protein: CASSKRGYTGELFF.

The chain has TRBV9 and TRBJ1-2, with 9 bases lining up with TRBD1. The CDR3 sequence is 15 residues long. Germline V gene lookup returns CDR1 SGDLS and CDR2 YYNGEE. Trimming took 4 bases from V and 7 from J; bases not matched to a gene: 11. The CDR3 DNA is TGTGCCAGCAGCTTTCACAGGGGGCAATCTGGTGGCTACACCTTC. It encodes CASSFHRGQSGGYTF.

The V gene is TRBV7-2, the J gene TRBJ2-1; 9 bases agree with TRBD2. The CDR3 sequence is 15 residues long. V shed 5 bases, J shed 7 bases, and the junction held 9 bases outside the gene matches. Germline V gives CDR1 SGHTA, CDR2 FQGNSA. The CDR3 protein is CASSHSSGERNEQFF. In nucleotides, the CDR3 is TGTGCCAGCAGCCATTCTAGCGGGGAGCGGAATGAGCAGTTCTTC.

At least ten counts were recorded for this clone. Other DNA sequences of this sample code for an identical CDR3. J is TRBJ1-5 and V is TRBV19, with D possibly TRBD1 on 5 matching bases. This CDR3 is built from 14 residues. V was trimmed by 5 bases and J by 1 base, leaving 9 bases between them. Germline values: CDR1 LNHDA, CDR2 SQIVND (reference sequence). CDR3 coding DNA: TGTGCCAGTAGTGTCCGGGACAGCAATCAGCCCCAGCATTTT. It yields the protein CASSVRDSNQPQHF.

Written as DNA, the CDR3 is TGTGCCAGCAGTGAAGAGGGAAATACGCAGTATTTT. Translating gives CASSEEGNTQYF. The chain carries TRBV2 and TRBJ2-3; unclear D gene. V lost 1 base and J 7 bases, leaving 6 bases between the germline ends. Germline lookup yields CDR1 SNHLY and CDR2 FYNNEI. This CDR3 region has 12 residues. Full variable domain (remainder filled in from reference TRBV2 and TRBJ2-3): EPEVTQTPSHQVTQMGQEVILRCVPISNHLYFYWYRQILGQKVEFLVSFYNNEISEKSEIFDDQFSVERPDGSNFTLKIRSTKLEDSAMYFCASSEEGNTQYFGPGTRLTVL.

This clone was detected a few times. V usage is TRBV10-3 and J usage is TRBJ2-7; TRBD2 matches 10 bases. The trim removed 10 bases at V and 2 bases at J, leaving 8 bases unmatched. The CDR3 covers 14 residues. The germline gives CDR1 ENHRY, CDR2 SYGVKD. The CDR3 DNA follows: TGTGCCACAGAGGGGCTAGCGGGGGCCTACGAGCAGTACTTC. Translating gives CATEGLAGAYEQYF.

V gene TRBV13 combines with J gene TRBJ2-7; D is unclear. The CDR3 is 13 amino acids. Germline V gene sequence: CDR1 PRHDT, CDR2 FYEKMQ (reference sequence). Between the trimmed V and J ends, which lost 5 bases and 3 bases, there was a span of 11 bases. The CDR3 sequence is CASSPMLDYEQYF. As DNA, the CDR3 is TGTGCCAGCAGCCCGATGTTGGACTACGAGCAGTACTTC.

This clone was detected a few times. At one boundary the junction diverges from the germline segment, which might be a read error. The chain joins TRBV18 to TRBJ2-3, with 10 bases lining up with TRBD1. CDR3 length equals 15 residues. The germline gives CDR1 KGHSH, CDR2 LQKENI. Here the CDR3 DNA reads TGTGCCAGTTCACCAGAGACAGGGGGCGCAGATACGCAGTATTTT. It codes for CASSPETGGADTQYF.

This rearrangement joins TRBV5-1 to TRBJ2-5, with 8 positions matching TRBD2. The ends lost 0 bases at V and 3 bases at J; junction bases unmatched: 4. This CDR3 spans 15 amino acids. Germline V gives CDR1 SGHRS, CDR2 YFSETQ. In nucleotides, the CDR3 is TGCGCCAGCAGCTTGGGACTAGCGATTAAAGAGACCCAGTACTTC. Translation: CASSLGLAIKETQYF.